This T cell receptor beta chain derives from a study of response to subunit inactivated influenza vaccine. Study results and limitations: The authors proposed limited new T cell recruitment per seasonal influenza vaccination.

TCRdb called the RT-PCR reads again in MiXCR, with one record for every CDR3 protein. This sample has about 530,000 distinct CDR3 sequences; 10% to 15% occur once, and the top ten carry roughly a tenth. There are many counts of this clonotype. The target antigen is unknown. CDR3 size: 17 residues. The ends lost 7 bases at V and 3 bases at J; junction bases unmatched: 16. Per the germline V gene, CDR1 is LNHDA and CDR2 is SQIVND (reference sequence). V is TRBV19 and J is TRBJ1-1, with TRBD1 matching 8 bases. This TCR derives from a man aged 50 to 59 who received an inactivated influenza vaccine. This specimen was PBMCs from blood, taken on the day of vaccination. The CDR3 region is CASKKSRGRDPDTEAFF. CDR3 in DNA: TGTGCCAGTAAGAAAAGCAGGGGGCGAGATCCGGACACTGAAGCTTTCTTT.